These 6 T cell receptor beta chains share one sample of origin, sequenced in a study of OX40 agonist ivuxolimab in advanced cancers. TCRdb's copy holds only in-frame clones and misses some; the assay was immunoSEQ multiplex PCR. The data contain about 79,000 clones, 88% of them singletons. The material was CD4+ or CD8+ T cells sorted from blood, obtained in a trial of the OX40 agonist ivuxolimab. The source is an adult with an advanced solid tumor such as melanoma, head and neck, liver or kidney cancer.

The rearrangement uses TRBV27 and TRBJ1-6, with a weak D call TRBD1 (6 bases). CDR1 and CDR2 (germline): MNHEY, SMNVEV (reference sequence). The CDR3 is made up of 16 amino acids. The germline V and J ends were trimmed by 3 bases and 10 bases, with 19 bases remaining between them. The DNA of the CDR3 is TGTGCCAGCAGTTTCCGGGGACAAGCCGGGGTGTCACCCCTCCACTTT. As protein: CASSFRGQAGVSPLHF.

The chain uses TRBV7-9 and TRBJ1-3; 8 bases fit TRBD1. Trimming cost V 1 base and J 7 bases; bases outside gene matches: 0. CDR1 is SEHNR, CDR2 FQNEAQ, per germline (reference sequence). The CDR3 contains 13 residues. The CDR3 protein is CASSLGQGNTIYF. The DNA of the CDR3 is TGTGCCAGCAGCTTAGGACAGGGGAACACCATATATTTT.

The J gene is TRBJ1-3, the V gene TRBV15; D uncertain. The CDR3 sequence is 16 residues long. Germline CDR1 and CDR2: LNHNV and YYDKDF (reference sequence). Trimming pared 0 bases from V and 0 bases from J, leaving 9 bases between. The CDR3 coding sequence is TGTGCCACCAGCAGAGATCCGGTAAACTCTGGAAACACCATATATTTT. Protein: CATSRDPVNSGNTIYF.

V and J are TRBV7-8 and TRBJ2-3; no reliable D call. CDR3 length: 13 amino acids. The ends were cut back, 1 base at V and 7 bases at J, with 9 bases in the middle. Germline CDR1 is SGHVS and CDR2 is FQNEAQ. CDR3 sequence (DNA): TGTGCCAGCAGCTTAGAAACTACCCATACGCAGTATTTT. This codes for CASSLETTHTQYF. The whole variable domain, remainder taken from reference TRBV7-8 and TRBJ2-3, is GAGVSQSPRYKVAKRGQDVALRCDPISGHVSLFWYQQALGQGPEFLTYFQNEAQLDKSGLPSDRFFAERPEGSVSTLKIQRTQQEDSAVYLCASSLETTHTQYFGPGTRLTVL.

V is TRBV5-4 and J is TRBJ1-2; D not resolved. This CDR3 is 13 amino acids long. In germline, CDR1 is SGHNT, CDR2 YYREEE (reference sequence). V dropped 2 bases and J dropped 6 bases, with 11 bases sitting between them. CDR3 residues: CASSLSLFNGYTF. The CDR3 bases are TGTGCCAGCAGCTTATCCCTATTCAATGGCTACACCTTC.

This clone has just one count. V usage is TRBV19 and J usage is TRBJ2-7; 12 bases are a match to TRBD2. V trimming: 5 bases; J trimming: 0 bases; junction bases outside the gene matches: 2. This CDR3 is 15 amino acids long. Germline loops: CDR1 LNHDA, CDR2 SQIVND (reference sequence). In DNA form, the CDR3 reads TGTGCCAGTAGTCGGACTAGCGGGACCTCCTACGAGCAGTACTTC. This sequence encodes CASSRTSGTSYEQYF.